This TCR beta chain was captured by sequencing in a study of T cell repertoires in cytomegalovirus infection. The ends lost 2 bases at V and 6 bases at J; junction bases unmatched: 12. CDR3 length: 16 residues. Germline CDR1 and CDR2: DFQATT and SNEGSKA (reference sequence). On this clonotype: Its antigen is unidentified.

TCRdb reanalysed the reads using MiXCR and keeps one entry per CDR3 protein. The sample has some 500,000 distinct CDR3 sequences, 40% seen once. This sequence was found in a human donor in good health (CMV status not recorded). Some clones in this sample may be carry-over from other donors' samples. V usage is TRBV20-1 and J usage is TRBJ1-5; TRBD1 agrees at 8 bases. Sequencing was performed on cultured PBMCs, taken from culture after CMV antigen stimulation. The CDR3 loop reads CSARRFGRGLTQPQHF. The DNA for the CDR3 is TGCAGTGCTAGACGATTCGGCAGGGGGCTTACTCAGCCCCAGCATTTT.